One and the same sample provided the 5 T cell receptor beta chains below, sequenced in a study of T cells in Graves' hyperthyroidism and ophthalmopathy. Researchers took RNA transcripts and amplified the TCR beta CDR3 regions from them. The study used the HTBI primer set for a first-round RT-PCR of the TCR CDR3. TCRdb re-analysed the multiplex PCR reads in MiXCR, keeping a single row per CDR3 protein. Of hundreds of thousands of distinct CDR3 sequences detected, roughly 46% appear once; the ten largest clones hold approximately 7.2%. The sample was peripheral blood or thyroid tissue (not recorded which). These receptors all stem from an adult man with Graves' disease, either hyperthyroidism or ophthalmopathy (not recorded which).

The V gene is TRBV7-2, the J gene TRBJ2-7, with 9 bases aligning to TRBD1. The CDR3 has 15 residues. Germline CDR1 is SGHTA and CDR2 is FQGNSA. V lost 8 bases, J lost 2 bases, and 10 bases stayed unmatched. The CDR3 DNA follows: TGTGCCAGCTCACCAGGGACAGGGATGGCCTACGAGCAGTACTTC. It codes for CASSPGTGMAYEQYF.

The chain recombines TRBV10-3 with TRBJ1-4; weak D call: TRBD1 (6 bases). V lost 6 bases and J 7 bases, leaving 12 bases between the germline ends. This CDR3 region has 13 residues. The germline CDR1 and CDR2 sequences are ENHRY and SYGVKD. CDR3 sequence (DNA): TGTGCCATCAGCGGGACACTAATTGAAAAACTGTTTTTT. Translated, it gives CAISGTLIEKLFF.

The V call is TRBV19, the J call TRBJ1-1; no definite D call. In germline, CDR1 is LNHDA, CDR2 SQIVND (reference sequence). The CDR3 extends over 12 amino acids. V lost 5 bases and J 11 bases, leaving 15 bases between the germline ends. CDR3 protein: CASSSLDLFAFF. The CDR3 DNA reads TGTGCCAGTAGTTCTTTGGACCTGTTCGCTTTCTTT.

This clonotype has only a few counts. The chain has TRBV20-1 and TRBJ1-3; no definite D call. V lost 4 bases and J lost 4, with 14 bases in between. Germline-derived CDR1 and CDR2 are DFQATT and SNEGSKA (reference sequence). The CDR3 spans 14 residues. This CDR3 reads CSATWAEGGNTIYF. The DNA for the CDR3 is TGCAGTGCTACCTGGGCGGAGGGAGGAAACACCATATATTTT.

At least ten counts were recorded for this clonotype. The gene calls are TRBV12-3 or TRBV12-4 and TRBJ1-1, with 7 nucleotides matching TRBD1. J lost 3 bases, V lost 6 bases, and 4 bases had no gene match. The CDR3 has 13 amino acids. The DNA of the CDR3 is TGTGCCAGCAGGCTGACAGGGTACACTGAAGCTTTCTTT. This encodes CASRLTGYTEAFF.